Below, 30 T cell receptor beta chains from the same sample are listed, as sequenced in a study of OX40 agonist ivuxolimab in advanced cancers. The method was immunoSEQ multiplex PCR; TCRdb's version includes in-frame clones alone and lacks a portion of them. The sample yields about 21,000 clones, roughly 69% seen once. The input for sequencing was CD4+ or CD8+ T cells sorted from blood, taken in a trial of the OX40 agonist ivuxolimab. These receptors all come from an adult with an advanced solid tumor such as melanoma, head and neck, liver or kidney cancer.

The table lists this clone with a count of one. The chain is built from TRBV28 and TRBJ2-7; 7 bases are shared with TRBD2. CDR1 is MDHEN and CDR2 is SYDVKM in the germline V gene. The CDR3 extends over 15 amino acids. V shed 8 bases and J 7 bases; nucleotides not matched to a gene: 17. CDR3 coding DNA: TGTGCCAGCCTCAGGACCGGGACTACGTTTTTTGAGCAGTACTTC. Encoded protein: CASLRTGTTFFEQYF.

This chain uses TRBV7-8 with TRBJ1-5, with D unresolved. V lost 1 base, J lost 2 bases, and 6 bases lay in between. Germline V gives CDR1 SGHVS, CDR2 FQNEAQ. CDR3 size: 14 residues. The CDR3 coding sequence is TGTGCCAGCAGCTTAGAAGGTGGCAATCAGCCCCAGCATTTT. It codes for CASSLEGGNQPQHF. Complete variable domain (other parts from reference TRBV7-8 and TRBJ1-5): GAGVSQSPRYKVAKRGQDVALRCDPISGHVSLFWYQQALGQGPEFLTYFQNEAQLDKSGLPSDRFFAERPEGSVSTLKIQRTQQEDSAVYLCASSLEGGNQPQHFGDGTRLSIL.

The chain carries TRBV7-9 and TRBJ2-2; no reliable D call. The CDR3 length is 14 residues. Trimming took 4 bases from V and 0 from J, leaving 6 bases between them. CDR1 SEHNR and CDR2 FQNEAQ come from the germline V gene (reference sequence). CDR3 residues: CASSSSSNTGELFF. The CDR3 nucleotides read TGTGCCAGCAGCTCCTCCTCGAACACCGGGGAGCTGTTTTTT.

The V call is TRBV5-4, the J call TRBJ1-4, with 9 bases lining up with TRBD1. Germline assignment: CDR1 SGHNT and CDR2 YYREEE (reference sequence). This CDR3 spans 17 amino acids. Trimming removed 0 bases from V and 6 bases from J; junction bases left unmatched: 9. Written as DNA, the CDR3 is TGTGCCAGCAGCTTGGCAACAGGGGGCGCGGGAGATGAAAAACTGTTTTTT. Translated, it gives CASSLATGGAGDEKLFF.

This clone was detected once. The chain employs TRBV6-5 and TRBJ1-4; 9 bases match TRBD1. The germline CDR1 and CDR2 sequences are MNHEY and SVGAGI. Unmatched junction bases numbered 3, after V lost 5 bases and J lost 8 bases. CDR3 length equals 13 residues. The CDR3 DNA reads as TGTGCCAGCAGTACAGGGGGCGACGAAAAACTGTTTTTT. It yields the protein CASSTGGDEKLFF.

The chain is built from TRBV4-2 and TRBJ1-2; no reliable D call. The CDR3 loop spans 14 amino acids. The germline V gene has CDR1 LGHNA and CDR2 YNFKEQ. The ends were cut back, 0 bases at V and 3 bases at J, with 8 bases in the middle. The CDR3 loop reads CASSQELADYGYTF. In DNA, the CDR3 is TGTGCCAGCAGCCAAGAGCTGGCCGACTATGGCTACACCTTC.

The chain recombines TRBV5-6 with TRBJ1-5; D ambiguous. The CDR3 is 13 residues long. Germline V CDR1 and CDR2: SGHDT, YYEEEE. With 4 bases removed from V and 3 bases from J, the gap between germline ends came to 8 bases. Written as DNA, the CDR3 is TGTGCCAGCAGCCGGATGCCCAATCAGCCCCAGCATTTT. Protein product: CASSRMPNQPQHF.

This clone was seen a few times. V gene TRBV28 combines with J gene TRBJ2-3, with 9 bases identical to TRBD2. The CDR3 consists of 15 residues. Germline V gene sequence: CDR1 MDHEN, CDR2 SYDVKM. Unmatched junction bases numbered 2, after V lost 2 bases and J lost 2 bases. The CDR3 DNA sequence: TGTGCCAGCAGTTTAGCGGGAGGGCCCACAGATACGCAGTATTTT. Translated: CASSLAGGPTDTQYF. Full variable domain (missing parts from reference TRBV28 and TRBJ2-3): DVKVTQSSRYLVKRTGEKVFLECVQDMDHENMFWYRQDPGLGLRLIYFSYDVKMKEKGDIPEGYSVSREKKERFSLILESASTNQTSMYLCASSLAGGPTDTQYFGPGTRLTVL.

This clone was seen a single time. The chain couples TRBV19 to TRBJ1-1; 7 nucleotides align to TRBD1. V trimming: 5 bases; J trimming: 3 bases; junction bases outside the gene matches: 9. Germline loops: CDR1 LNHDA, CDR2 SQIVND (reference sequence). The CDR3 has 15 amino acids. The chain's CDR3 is CASSERSGGYTEAFF. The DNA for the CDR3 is TGTGCCAGTAGTGAGCGATCAGGGGGGTACACTGAAGCTTTCTTT.

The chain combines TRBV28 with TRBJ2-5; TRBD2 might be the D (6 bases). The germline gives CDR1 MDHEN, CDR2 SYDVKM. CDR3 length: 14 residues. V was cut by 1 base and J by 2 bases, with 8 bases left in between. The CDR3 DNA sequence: TGTGCCAGCAGTTTATATGGGACTCAAGAGACCCAGTACTTC. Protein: CASSLYGTQETQYF.

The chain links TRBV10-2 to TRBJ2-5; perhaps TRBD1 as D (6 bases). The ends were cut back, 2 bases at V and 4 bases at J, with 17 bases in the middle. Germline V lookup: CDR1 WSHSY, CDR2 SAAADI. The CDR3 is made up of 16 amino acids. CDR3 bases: TGCGCCAGCAGTGAGCCCTGGGGGCTATCGGGAGAGACCCAGTACTTC. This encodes CASSEPWGLSGETQYF.

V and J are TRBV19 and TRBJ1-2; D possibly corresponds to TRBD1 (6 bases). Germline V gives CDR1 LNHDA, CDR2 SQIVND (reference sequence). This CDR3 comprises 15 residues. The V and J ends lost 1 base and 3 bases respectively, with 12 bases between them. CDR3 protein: CASSIGGGGYYGYTF. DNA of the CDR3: TGTGCCAGTAGTATAGGTGGAGGGGGATACTATGGCTACACCTTC.

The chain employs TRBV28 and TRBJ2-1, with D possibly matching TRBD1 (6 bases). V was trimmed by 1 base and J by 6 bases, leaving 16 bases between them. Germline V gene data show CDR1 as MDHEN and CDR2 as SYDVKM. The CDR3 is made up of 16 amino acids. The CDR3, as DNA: TGTGCCAGCAGTTTATCAACTACCGGGACAATCAATGAGCAGTTCTTC. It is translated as CASSLSTTGTINEQFF. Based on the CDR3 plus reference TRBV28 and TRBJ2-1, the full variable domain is DVKVTQSSRYLVKRTGEKVFLECVQDMDHENMFWYRQDPGLGLRLIYFSYDVKMKEKGDIPEGYSVSREKKERFSLILESASTNQTSMYLCASSLSTTGTINEQFFGPGTRLTVL.

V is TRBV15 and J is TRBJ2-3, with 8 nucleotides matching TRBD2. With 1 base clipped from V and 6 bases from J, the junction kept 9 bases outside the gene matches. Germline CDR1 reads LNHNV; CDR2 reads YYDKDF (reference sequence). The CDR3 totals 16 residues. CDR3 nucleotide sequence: TGTGCCACCAGCAGAGCCCCCGGGGGGGCCACGGATACGCAGTATTTT. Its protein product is CATSRAPGGATDTQYF. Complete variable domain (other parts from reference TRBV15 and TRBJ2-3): DAMVIQNPRYQVTQFGKPVTLSCSQTLNHNVMYWYQQKSSQAPKLLFHYYDKDFNNEADTPDNFQSRRPNTSFCFLDIRSPGLGDTAMYLCATSRAPGGATDTQYFGPGTRLTVL.

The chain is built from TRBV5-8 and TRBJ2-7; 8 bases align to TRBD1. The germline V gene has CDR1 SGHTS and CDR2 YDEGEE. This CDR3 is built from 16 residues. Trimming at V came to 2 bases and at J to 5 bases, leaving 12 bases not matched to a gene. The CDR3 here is CASSFIYGTGGNEQYF. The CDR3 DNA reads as TGTGCCAGCAGCTTTATTTACGGGACAGGAGGTAACGAGCAGTACTTC.

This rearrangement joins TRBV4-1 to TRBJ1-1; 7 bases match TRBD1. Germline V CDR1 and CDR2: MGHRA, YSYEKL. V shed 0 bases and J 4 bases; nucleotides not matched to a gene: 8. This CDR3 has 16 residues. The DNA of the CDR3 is TGCGCCAGCAGCCAAGATCTTCCCGACAGGGTCACTGAAGCTTTCTTT. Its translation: CASSQDLPDRVTEAFF.

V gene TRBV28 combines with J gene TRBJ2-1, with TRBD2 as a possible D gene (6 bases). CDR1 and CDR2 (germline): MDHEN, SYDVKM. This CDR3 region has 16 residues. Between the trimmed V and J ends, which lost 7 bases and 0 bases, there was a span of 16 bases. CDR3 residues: CASTTRRGNSYNEQFF. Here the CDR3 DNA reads TGTGCCAGCACCACAAGGCGCGGGAACTCCTACAATGAGCAGTTCTTC.

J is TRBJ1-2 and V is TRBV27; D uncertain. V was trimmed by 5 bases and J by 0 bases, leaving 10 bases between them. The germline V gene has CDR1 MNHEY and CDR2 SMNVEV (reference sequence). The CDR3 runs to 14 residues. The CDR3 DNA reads TGTGCCAGCAGTAACACCGGGACTAACTATGGCTACACCTTC. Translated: CASSNTGTNYGYTF.

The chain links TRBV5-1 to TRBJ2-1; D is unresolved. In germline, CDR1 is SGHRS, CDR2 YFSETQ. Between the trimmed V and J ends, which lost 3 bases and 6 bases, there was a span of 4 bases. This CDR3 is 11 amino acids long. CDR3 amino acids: CASSWSNEQFF. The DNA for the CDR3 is TGCGCCAGCAGCTGGAGCAATGAGCAGTTCTTC.

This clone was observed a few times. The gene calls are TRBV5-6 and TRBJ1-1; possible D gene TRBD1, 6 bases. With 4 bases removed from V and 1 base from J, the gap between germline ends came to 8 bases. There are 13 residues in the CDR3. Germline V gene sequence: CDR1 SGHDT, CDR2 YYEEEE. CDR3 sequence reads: CASSQGQNTEAFF. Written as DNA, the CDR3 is TGTGCCAGCAGCCAGGGACAGAACACTGAAGCTTTCTTT.

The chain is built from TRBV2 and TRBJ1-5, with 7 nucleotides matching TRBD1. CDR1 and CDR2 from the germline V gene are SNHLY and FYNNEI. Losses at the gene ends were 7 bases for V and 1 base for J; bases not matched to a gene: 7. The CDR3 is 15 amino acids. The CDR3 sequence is CASKLQGTSNQPQHF. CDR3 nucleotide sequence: TGTGCCAGCAAATTACAGGGGACCAGCAATCAGCCCCAGCATTTT.

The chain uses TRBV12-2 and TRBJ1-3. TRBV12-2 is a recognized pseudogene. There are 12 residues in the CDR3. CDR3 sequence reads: CASRPLPNTIYF. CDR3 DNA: TGTGCAAGTCGCCCCTTACCAAACACCATATATTTT.

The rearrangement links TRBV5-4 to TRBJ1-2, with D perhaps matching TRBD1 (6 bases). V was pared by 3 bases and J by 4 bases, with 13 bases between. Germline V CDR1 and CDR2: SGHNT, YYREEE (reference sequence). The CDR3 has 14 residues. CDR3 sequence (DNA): TGTGCCAGCAGCTCCACGACGGGGGCCTATGGCTACACCTTC. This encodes CASSSTTGAYGYTF.

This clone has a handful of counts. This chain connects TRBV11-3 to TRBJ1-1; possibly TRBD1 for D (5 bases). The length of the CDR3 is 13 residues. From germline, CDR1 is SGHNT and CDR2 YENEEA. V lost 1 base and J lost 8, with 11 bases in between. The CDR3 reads CASSLGSGHEAFF. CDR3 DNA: TGTGCCAGCAGCTTAGGGAGTGGACACGAAGCTTTCTTT.

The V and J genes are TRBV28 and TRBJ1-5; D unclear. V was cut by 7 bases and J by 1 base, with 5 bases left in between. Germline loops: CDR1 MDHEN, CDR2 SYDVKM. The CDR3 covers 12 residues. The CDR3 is CASTGSNQPQHF. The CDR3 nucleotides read TGTGCCAGCACAGGAAGCAATCAGCCCCAGCATTTT.

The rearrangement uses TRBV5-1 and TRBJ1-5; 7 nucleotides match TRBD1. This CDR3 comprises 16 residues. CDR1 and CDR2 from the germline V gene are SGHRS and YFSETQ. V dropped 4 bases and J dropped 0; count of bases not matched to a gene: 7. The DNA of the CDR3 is TGCGCCAGCAGCCTCACCGGGACAGATAGCAATCAGCCCCAGCATTTT. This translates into CASSLTGTDSNQPQHF.

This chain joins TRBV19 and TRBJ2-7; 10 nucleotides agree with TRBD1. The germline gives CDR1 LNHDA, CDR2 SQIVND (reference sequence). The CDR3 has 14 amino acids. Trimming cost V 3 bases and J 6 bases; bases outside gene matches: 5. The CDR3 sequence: CASSMGTGASEQYF. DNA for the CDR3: TGTGCCAGTAGTATGGGGACAGGGGCCTCCGAGCAGTACTTC.

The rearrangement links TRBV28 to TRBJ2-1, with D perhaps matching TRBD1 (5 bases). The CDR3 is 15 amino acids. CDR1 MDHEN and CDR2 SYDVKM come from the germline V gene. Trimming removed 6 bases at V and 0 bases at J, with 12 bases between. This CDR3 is CASSLTDSSYNEQFF. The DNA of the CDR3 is TGTGCCAGCAGCCTTACCGACAGCTCCTACAATGAGCAGTTCTTC.

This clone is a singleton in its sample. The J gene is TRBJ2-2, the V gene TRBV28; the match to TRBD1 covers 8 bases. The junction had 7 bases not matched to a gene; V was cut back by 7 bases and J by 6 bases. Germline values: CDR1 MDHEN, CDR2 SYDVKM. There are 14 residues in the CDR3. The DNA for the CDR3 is TGTGCCAGCATCAAGACAGGGGTCGCCGGGGAGCTGTTTTTT. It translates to CASIKTGVAGELFF. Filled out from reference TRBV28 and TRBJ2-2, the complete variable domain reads DVKVTQSSRYLVKRTGEKVFLECVQDMDHENMFWYRQDPGLGLRLIYFSYDVKMKEKGDIPEGYSVSREKKERFSLILESASTNQTSMYLCASIKTGVAGELFFGEGSRLTVL.

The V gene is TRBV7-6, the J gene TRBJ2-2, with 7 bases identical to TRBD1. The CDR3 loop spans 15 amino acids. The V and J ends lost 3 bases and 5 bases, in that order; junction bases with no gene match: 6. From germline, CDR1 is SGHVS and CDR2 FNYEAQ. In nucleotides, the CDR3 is TGTGCCAGCAGCTTCGAAGGGGGCGGTACCGGGGAGCTGTTTTTT. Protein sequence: CASSFEGGGTGELFF.